The clone carrying this T cell receptor (beta chain) has just a few counts. Its antigen is unknown. This sample was included in a study of T cell repertoires in cytomegalovirus infection. For the study at large: Carrying CMV and the relevant HLA type showed in public TCR beta signatures.

Germline V gene lookup returns CDR1 LGHNA and CDR2 YSLEER. The V segment lost 0 bases and the J segment 7 bases; nucleotides outside the gene matches: 10. The CDR3 is 16 amino acids. TCRdb itself ran the reads through MiXCR, one entry per CDR3 protein. This sample has 300,000 to 400,000 distinct CDR3 sequences, with 8% to 10% found just once. Study-level findings and limits: HLA-C-restricted CMV-specific TCR beta clonotypes prevailed in the ex vivo response. Pooled public TCR beta family frequency picked out CMV carriers with the relevant HLA.

Sample: PBMCs. This TCR derives from a human donor in good health (CMV status not recorded). Some clones in this sample may be carry-over from other donors' samples. The chain uses TRBV4-3 and TRBJ2-5, with 8 bases identical to TRBD2. Here the CDR3 reads CASSQEPGGVGGTQYF. The CDR3 DNA reads as TGCGCCAGCAGCCAAGAACCCGGGGGGGTGGGTGGGACCCAGTACTTC.